This T cell receptor (beta chain) came from a study of cytomegalovirus exposure and HLA in healthy donors. The overall study: Assignment to the Caucasian-associated ancestry cluster applied to more than 75% of the approximately 370 genotyped donors. Study-level findings and limits: Reports credit the classifier with highly specific, highly sensitive diagnosis of cytomegalovirus status.

A multiplex PCR was run with 60 Vbeta primers and 13 Jbeta primers. Repertoires were generated with immunoSEQ multiplex PCR, while TCRdb's copy carries only in-frame clones and drops some. The data hold around 170,000 clones, with around 77% observed a single time. This CDR3 region has 15 residues. V was shortened by 7 bases and J by 2 bases, with 12 bases between the two germline ends. Germline V CDR1 and CDR2: MNHEY, SVGAGI. Turning to this clone: No antigen is known for it.

The TCR sequence derives from a woman between 50 and 59 years old in good health and CMV-seropositive. This chain connects TRBV6-5 to TRBJ2-6; D is unresolved. What was sequenced was PBMCs. The CDR3: CASTKAGAGANVLTF. CDR3 DNA: TGTGCCAGCACCAAAGCAGGTGCTGGGGCCAACGTCCTGACTTTC.